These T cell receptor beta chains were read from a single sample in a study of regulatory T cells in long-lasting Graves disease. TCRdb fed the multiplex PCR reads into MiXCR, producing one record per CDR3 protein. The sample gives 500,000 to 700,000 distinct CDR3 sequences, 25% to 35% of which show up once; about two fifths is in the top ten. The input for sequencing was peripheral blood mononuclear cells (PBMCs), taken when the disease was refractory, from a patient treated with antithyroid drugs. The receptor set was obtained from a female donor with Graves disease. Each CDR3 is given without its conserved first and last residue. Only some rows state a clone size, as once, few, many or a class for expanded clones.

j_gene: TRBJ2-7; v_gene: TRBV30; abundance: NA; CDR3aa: AWGNRATYEQY
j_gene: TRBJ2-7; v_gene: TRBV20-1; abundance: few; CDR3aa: SAGRGRDEQY
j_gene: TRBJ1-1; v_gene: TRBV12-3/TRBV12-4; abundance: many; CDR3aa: ASRGTGASEAF
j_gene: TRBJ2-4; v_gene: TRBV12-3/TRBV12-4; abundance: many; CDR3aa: ASSLTAGEEWAKNIQY
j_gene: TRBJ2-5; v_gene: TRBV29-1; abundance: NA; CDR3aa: SVRDGEMETQY
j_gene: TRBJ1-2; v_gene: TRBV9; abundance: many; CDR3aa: ASSVGQGYGYT
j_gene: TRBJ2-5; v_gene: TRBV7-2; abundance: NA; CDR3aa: ASSLASFRVDETQY
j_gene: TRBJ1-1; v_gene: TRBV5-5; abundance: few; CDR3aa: ASTEGGPNTEAF
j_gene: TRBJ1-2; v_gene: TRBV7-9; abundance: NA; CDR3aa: ASSLVAGEGANYGYT
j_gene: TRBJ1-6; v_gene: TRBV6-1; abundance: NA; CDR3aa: ASSEPRLVGNSPLH
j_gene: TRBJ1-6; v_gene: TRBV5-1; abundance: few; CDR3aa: ASSLDVASMYSPLH
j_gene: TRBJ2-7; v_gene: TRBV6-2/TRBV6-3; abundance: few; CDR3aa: ASSYSPRGSGSYEQY
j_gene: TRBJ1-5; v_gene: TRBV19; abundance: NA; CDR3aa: ASSTDGVLRSNQPQH
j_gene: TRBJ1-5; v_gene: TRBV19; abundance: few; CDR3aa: ASSMTAVYSNQPQH